A selection of T cell receptor beta chains follows, all from one sample in a study of OX40 agonist ivuxolimab in advanced cancers. Some clones are missing from TCRdb's copy, which holds only in-frame ones; the method was immunoSEQ multiplex PCR. The sample holds 50,000 to 65,000 clones; about 93% are singletons and the top ten take 20% to 30%. Sequencing used CD4+ or CD8+ T cells sorted from blood, obtained in a trial of the OX40 agonist ivuxolimab. The receptors stem from an adult with an advanced solid tumor such as melanoma, head and neck, liver or kidney cancer. Each CDR3 is given with its conserved first and last residue. D genes are given only for firm matches. Size values are once, few and many counts, or a class for expanded clones, and some rows have none.

clone size	V gene	D gene	J gene	CDR3 DNA	CDR3 protein
NA	TRBV28	NA	TRBJ1-2	TGTGCCAGCAGTTTTGGTCCTAACTATGGCTACACCTTC	CASSFGPNYGYTF
NA	TRBV4-1	NA	TRBJ2-7	TGCGCCAGCAGCCAAGATCTGGGATCCTACGAGCAGTACTTC	CASSQDLGSYEQYF
NA	TRBV27	NA	TRBJ2-1	TGTGCCAGCAGTTTATCGGTAACGGGGAGCTATGAGCAGTTCTTC	CASSLSVTGSYEQFF
NA	TRBV27	TRBD2	TRBJ2-7	TGTGCCAGCAGCTTTGGTGGGCTAGCGGGACACGAGCAGTACTTC	CASSFGGLAGHEQYF
few	TRBV7-7	NA	TRBJ1-3	TGTGCTAGCAGCCTCGAGACCGGGCCTGGAAACACCATATATTTT	CASSLETGPGNTIYF
NA	TRBV6-5	NA	TRBJ2-7	TGTGCCAGCAGTTCGAGGGGGTTCGACCCCTACGAGCAGTACTTC	CASSSRGFDPYEQYF
NA	TRBV29-1	NA	TRBJ2-1	TGCAGCGTTGAAAACTTAGGCAATGAGCAGTTCTTC	CSVENLGNEQFF
NA	TRBV4-2	NA	TRBJ2-1	TGTGCCAGCAGCTCCGGACGGGATGAGCAGTTCTTC	CASSSGRDEQFF
NA	TRBV5-1	TRBD2	TRBJ2-5	TGCGCCAGCAGCTGGGGACTAGCGGGAAAGAACCCACACCACTTC	CASSWGLAGKNPHHF
NA	TRBV6-5	TRBD1	TRBJ1-1	TGTGCCAGCAGTAACAGGGGGGACACTGAAGCTTTCTTT	CASSNRGDTEAFF
NA	TRBV29-1	NA	TRBJ2-1	TGCAGCGTTTCGGGACTGAACTACAATGAGCAGTTCTTC	CSVSGLNYNEQFF
NA	TRBV11-2	TRBD2	TRBJ2-5	TGTGCCAGCAGCTTAGTTGGCACTAGCGTTCAAGAGACCCAGTACTTC	CASSLVGTSVQETQYF
NA	TRBV14	NA	TRBJ2-5	TGTGCCAGCAGCCAAGATGGTGAGACCCAGTACTTC	CASSQDGETQYF
NA	TRBV7-6	TRBD1	TRBJ1-1	TGTGCCAGCAGCGCCACAGGGGCGGAAGCTTTCTTT	CASSATGAEAFF
NA	TRBV28	TRBD2	TRBJ2-7	TGTGCCAGCAGTCCCAAGCGGGAGACTTACGAGCAGTACTTC	CASSPKRETYEQYF
NA	TRBV27	NA	TRBJ2-6	TGTGCCAGCAGTGTAAACGGGGGCAGCAGGTCTGGGGCCAACGTCCTGACTTTC	CASSVNGGSRSGANVLTF
NA	TRBV6-5	NA	TRBJ2-7	TGTGCCAGCAGCACGGACTTTTTCCCCTACGAGCAGTACTTC	CASSTDFFPYEQYF
NA	TRBV2	TRBD1	TRBJ2-7	TGTGCCAGCAGTGGCGTGGACAGGGAAGAGCAGTACTTC	CASSGVDREEQYF
NA	TRBV7-9	NA	TRBJ2-5	TGTGCCAGCAGCTTAATTCAGGCAGAGACCCAGTACTTC	CASSLIQAETQYF
NA	TRBV9	TRBD1	TRBJ2-5	TGTGCCAGCAGCGAGGTAGGGGGCCACCAAGAGACCCAGTACTTC	CASSEVGGHQETQYF
NA	TRBV7-9	NA	TRBJ1-1	TGTGCCAGCAGCTATTCGGGCGATTGGGACACTGAAGCTTTCTTT	CASSYSGDWDTEAFF
NA	TRBV7-9	NA	TRBJ2-7	TGTGCCAGCAGCTTATTGCAAGGAAGAAACTACGAGCAGTACTTC	CASSLLQGRNYEQYF
NA	TRBV5-4	NA	TRBJ2-3	TGTGCCAGCAGCCCGGGACTTGCAGATACGCAGTATTTT	CASSPGLADTQYF
NA	TRBV25-1	NA	TRBJ2-2	TGTGCCAGCAGTGTTGGAAACACCGGGGAGCTGTTTTTT	CASSVGNTGELFF